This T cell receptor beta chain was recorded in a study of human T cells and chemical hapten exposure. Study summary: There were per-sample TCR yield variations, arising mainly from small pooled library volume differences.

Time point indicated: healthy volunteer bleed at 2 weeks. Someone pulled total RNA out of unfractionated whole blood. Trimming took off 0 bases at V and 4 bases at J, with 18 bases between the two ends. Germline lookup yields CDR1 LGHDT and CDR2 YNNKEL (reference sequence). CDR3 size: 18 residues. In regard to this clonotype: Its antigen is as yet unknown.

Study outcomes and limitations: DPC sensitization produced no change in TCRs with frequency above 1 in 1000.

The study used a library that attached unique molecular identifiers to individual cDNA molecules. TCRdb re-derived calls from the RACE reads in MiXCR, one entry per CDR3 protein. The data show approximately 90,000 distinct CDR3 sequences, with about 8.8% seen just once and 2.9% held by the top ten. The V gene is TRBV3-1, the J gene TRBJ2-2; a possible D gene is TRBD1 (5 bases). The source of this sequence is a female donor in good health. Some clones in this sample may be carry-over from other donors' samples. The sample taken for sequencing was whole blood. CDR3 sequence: CASSQDYFWQGGTGELFF. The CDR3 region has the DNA TGTGCCAGCAGCCAAGATTATTTTTGGCAGGGTGGCACCGGGGAGCTGTTTTTT.